This T cell receptor (beta chain) was retrieved from a study of beta chain features in type 1 diabetes. The entirety of the isolated RNA underwent reverse transcription, so expressed TCRB transcripts were sequenced. Assay: immunoSEQ multiplex PCR; the TCRdb copy retains only in-frame clones and omits some. The data show 150,000 to 200,000 clones, with about 8.1% seen just once and approximately 0.54% held by the top ten. Sampling consisted of one heparinised blood draw per donor, averaging around 100 mL. Researchers reported sorting CD4+ naive, central memory, regulatory and stem cell-like memory cells via CD45RO/CCR7/CD25/CD127/CD95/CD27. Findings and limits, study-wide: In the patient group, naive, central memory and Treg TCRB repertoires seemed more alike than in the healthy donor group. Type 1 diabetes patients had moderately but significantly shorter TCRB CDR3s in all four CD4+ subsets. A pattern of fewer insertions and more deletions at VDJ junctions was seen in type 1 diabetes patients.

With regard to this clone: Its specificity is not known.

Germline assignment: CDR1 MGHRA and CDR2 YSYEKL. The CDR3 covers 17 residues. Trimming removed 0 bases from V and 3 bases from J; junction bases left unmatched: 8. This clonotype originated in a woman aged 18-29 years with type 1 diabetes. J is TRBJ2-1 and V is TRBV4-1, with 7 bases fitting TRBD2. The sequenced material came from central memory CD4+ T cells from blood. The CDR3 is CASSQESAGRFYNEQFF. The CDR3 DNA sequence: TGCGCCAGCAGCCAAGAATCAGCGGGAAGGTTCTACAATGAGCAGTTCTTC.